This T cell receptor (beta chain) is drawn from a study of blood T cell repertoires in COVID-19. CDR3 length: 16 residues. Germline CDR1 reads GTSNPN; CDR2 reads SVGIG (reference sequence). Trimming cost V 3 bases and J 6 bases; bases outside gene matches: 12. As handled by the study authors: Estimation of nucleated cell counts relied on the amplification of reference gene primers. TCRdb's table, derived via immunoSEQ multiplex PCR, lists solely in-frame clones and lacks some. From that table come the V and J calls and clone size; the DNA was used to work out D and trimming. The table shows roughly 110,000 clones, with 80% to 95% occurring only once.

The rearrangement joins TRBV30 to TRBJ2-1; TRBD1 aligns across 9 bases. The clonotype was recovered from a woman aged 25 to 39 with acute or convalescent COVID-19. The sample comprised peripheral blood. CDR3: CAWSGTGTGLPNEQFF. The DNA of the CDR3 is TGTGCCTGGAGCGGGACCGGGACAGGGCTCCCCAATGAGCAGTTCTTC.